This TCR beta chain was profiled in a study of cytomegalovirus exposure and HLA in healthy donors. Per germline, CDR1 MNHEY and CDR2 SMNVEV (reference sequence). The V gene end was trimmed by 3 bases and the J gene end by 4 bases; junction bases not matched to a gene: 3. This CDR3 comprises 15 residues. The PCR had 60 Vbeta and 13 Jbeta primers. Only in-frame clones appear in the TCRdb table, and some are missing; sequencing was by immunoSEQ multiplex PCR. The data show roughly 150,000 clones, over 60% seen once. The chain combines TRBV27 with TRBJ2-3, with TRBD2 matching over 11 bases. This sequence was found in a woman younger than 45 in good health and CMV-seropositive. Sequencing used PBMCs. CDR3: CASSLATSGADTQYF. The CDR3 nucleotides are TGTGCCAGCAGTTTGGCGACTAGCGGGGCAGATACGCAGTATTTT.